The source of this T cell receptor beta chain is a study of T cell responses to AZD1222 COVID-19 vaccine. Findings and caveats of the study: After two AZD1222 doses, spike-specific TCR breadth and depth rose versus day 0. The study reported that nearly half of spike-specific TCRs target unmutated variant regions. Only 5 or 6 individuals given AZD1222 were seropositive at baseline.

Concerning this clone: The antigen remains unidentified.

Second-dose groups at about 4 or about 12 weeks were pooled. TCRdb's copy holds only in-frame clones and misses some; the assay was immunoSEQ multiplex PCR. The sample contains around 56,000 clones, roughly 90% of which appear only once. Trimming removed 3 bases from V and 5 bases from J; junction bases left unmatched: 10. CDR1 and CDR2 (germline): SGHDN, FVKESK. CDR3 length: 15 amino acids. Sequencing used peripheral blood, obtained 28 days after the second AZD1222 dose. This receptor was obtained from an adult who received the AZD1222 COVID-19 vaccine. The genes are TRBV14 and TRBJ2-7, with 7 bases identical to TRBD2. CDR3 residues: CASSQRGGIGNEQYF. CDR3 nucleotide sequence: TGTGCCAGCAGCCAGAGGGGAGGGATTGGGAACGAGCAGTACTTC.